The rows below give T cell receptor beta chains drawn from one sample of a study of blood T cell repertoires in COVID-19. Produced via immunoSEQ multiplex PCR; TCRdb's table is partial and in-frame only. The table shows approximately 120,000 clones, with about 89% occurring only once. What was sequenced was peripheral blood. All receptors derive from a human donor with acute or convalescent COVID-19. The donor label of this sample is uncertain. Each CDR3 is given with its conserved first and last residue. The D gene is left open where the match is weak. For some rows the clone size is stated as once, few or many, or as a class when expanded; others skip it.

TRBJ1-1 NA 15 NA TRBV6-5 TGTGCCAGCAGTTACAGTCTGGCCATGAACACTGAAGCTTTCTTT CASSYSLAMNTEAFF
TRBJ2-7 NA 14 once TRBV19 TGTGCCAGTAGTATCCGACTAGGAGACTACGAGCAGTACTTC CASSIRLGDYEQYF
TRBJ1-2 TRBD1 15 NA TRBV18 TGTGCCAGCTCACCACCGGACAGGGGGAACTATGGCTACACCTTC CASSPPDRGNYGYTF
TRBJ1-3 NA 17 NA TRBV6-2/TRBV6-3 TGTGCCAGCAGTTACTCGTTGGAGGAGCTCTCTGGAAACACCATATATTTT CASSYSLEELSGNTIYF
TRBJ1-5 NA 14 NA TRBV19 TGTGCCAGTAGTATAGTGGGGGCTGATCAGCCCCAGCATTTT CASSIVGADQPQHF
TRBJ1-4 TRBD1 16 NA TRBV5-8 TGTGCCAGCAGCCTGGGACAGGGGGCAACTAATGAAAAACTGTTTTTT CASSLGQGATNEKLFF
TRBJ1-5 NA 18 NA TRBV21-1 TGTGCCAGCAGCAAAGGGGGGGTGGGGACTCCCCAAAATCAGCCCCAGCATTTT CASSKGGVGTPQNQPQHF
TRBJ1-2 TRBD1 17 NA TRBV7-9 TGTGCCAGCAGCCTTGGACAGGGGGTGAATAGGGGTAGCGGCTACACCTTC CASSLGQGVNRGSGYTF
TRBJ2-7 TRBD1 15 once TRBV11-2 TGTGCCAGCAGCTTAGGAGGGACAGGGGGCGGCGAGCAGTACTTC CASSLGGTGGGEQYF
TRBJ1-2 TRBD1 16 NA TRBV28 TGTGCCAGCAGTGCCGGACAGGGCCACCTCTTCTATGGCTACACCTTC CASSAGQGHLFYGYTF
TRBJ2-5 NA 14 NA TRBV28 TGTGCCAGCAGTTTAGCGTCACTCCAAGAGACCCAGTACTTC CASSLASLQETQYF
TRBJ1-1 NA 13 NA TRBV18 TGTGCCAGCTCACTAGGGGTGAACACTGAAGCTTTCTTT CASSLGVNTEAFF
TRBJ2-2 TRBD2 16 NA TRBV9 TGTGCCAGCAGGGTAATGCGGACTAGATACACCGGGGAGCTGTTTTTT CASRVMRTRYTGELFF
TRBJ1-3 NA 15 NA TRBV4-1 TGCGCCAGCAGCCAAGTTCAGGGATCTGGAAACACCATATATTTT CASSQVQGSGNTIYF
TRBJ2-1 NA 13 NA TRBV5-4 TGTGCCAGCAGCTTAAAGGGAGGTGATGAGCAGTTCTTC CASSLKGGDEQFF
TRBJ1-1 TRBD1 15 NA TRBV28 TGTGCCATCGCAAGAACAGGGGGCGACGGGACTGAAGCTTTCTTT CAIARTGGDGTEAFF
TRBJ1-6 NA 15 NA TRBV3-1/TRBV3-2 TGTGCCAGCAGCCGAAACGGACAAGGAGATTCACCCCTCCACTTT CASSRNGQGDSPLHF
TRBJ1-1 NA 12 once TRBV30 TGTGCCTGGGACACGGGGAACACTGAAGCTTTCTTT CAWDTGNTEAFF
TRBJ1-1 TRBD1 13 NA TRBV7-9 TGTGCCAGCAGCCAGGGACAGGTCACTGAAGCTTTCTTT CASSQGQVTEAFF
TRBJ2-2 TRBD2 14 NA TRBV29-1 TGCAGCGTTGACGCGGGGGGGAACACCGGGGAGCTGTTTTTT CSVDAGGNTGELFF
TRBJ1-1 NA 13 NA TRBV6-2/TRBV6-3 TGTGCCAGCAGTCCACAGGGGAACACTGAAGCTTTCTTT CASSPQGNTEAFF
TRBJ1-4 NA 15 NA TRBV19 TGTGCCAGTAGTATTTATCATCTGGGCAGTGAAAAACTGTTTTTT CASSIYHLGSEKLFF